This entry is about one T cell receptor beta chain. The sample belongs to a study of blood T cell repertoires in COVID-19. Study as a whole: The United States, Italy and Spain provided the acute and convalescent COVID-19 samples.

The junction had 7 bases not matched to a gene; V was cut back by 2 bases and J by 4 bases. The CDR3 length is 16 residues. Germline assignment: CDR1 SGDLS and CDR2 YYNGEE. As handled by the study authors: It was from reference gene primer amplification that nucleated cell counts were estimated. Measured with immunoSEQ multiplex PCR; TCRdb has only the in-frame clones, and not every one. For V, J and clone size, that table is used; D and trimming come from the DNA. The profile shows 250,000 to 300,000 clones, about 76% of them singletons. What was sequenced was peripheral blood. The sequence derives from an older woman with active or convalescent COVID-19. This rearrangement joins TRBV9 to TRBJ2-2, with 8 positions matching TRBD2. This CDR3 reads CASSVISGGITGELFF. The CDR3 region has the DNA TGTGCCAGCAGCGTTATAAGCGGGGGAATCACCGGGGAGCTGTTTTTT.